This is a list of T cell receptor beta chains from one sample in a study of blood T cell repertoires in COVID-19. Repertoires were generated with immunoSEQ multiplex PCR, while TCRdb's copy carries only in-frame clones and drops some. The sample consists of about 380,000 clones, roughly 86% of them appearing once. The sample consisted of peripheral blood. The source of these receptors is a human donor with acute or convalescent COVID-19. The donor label of this sample is uncertain. Both conserved end residues are part of each CDR3. The D gene is left open where the match is weak. The size field is filled for only some rows; it gives once, few, many or a size class.

j_gene	d_gene	abundance	v_gene	CDR3aa	CDR3nt
TRBJ2-7	TRBD2	-	TRBV7-8	CASSSSGGVSGEQYF	TGTGCCAGCAGCTCCAGCGGGGGGGTGAGTGGGGAGCAGTACTTC
TRBJ1-5	-	-	TRBV6-6	CASSYSLQNNQPQHF	TGTGCCAGCAGTTACTCGTTACAGAATAATCAGCCCCAGCATTTT
TRBJ2-3	-	-	TRBV5-4	CASSTHDYPTQYF	TGTGCCAGCAGCACGCACGACTATCCTACGCAGTATTTT
TRBJ2-7	TRBD1	few	TRBV28	CASTPGGSVLYEQYF	TGTGCCAGCACCCCAGGGGGATCGGTACTCTACGAGCAGTACTTC
TRBJ2-1	-	-	TRBV11-2	CASSFLQGIGNEQFF	TGTGCCAGCAGCTTTTTACAGGGTATAGGAAATGAGCAGTTCTTC
TRBJ1-5	-	-	TRBV7-9	CASSLSQGFSPYSNQPQHF	TGTGCCAGCAGCTTATCCCAGGGTTTTTCGCCATATAGCAATCAGCCCCAGCATTTT
TRBJ1-2	-	-	TRBV5-1	CASSLGRQGRGYTF	TGCGCCAGCAGCCTCGGCCGGCAGGGTCGTGGCTACACCTTC
TRBJ2-2	TRBD2	-	TRBV28	CASSYSGTTGELFF	TGTGCCAGCAGTTATAGCGGGACCACCGGGGAGCTGTTTTTT
TRBJ2-7	TRBD1	-	TRBV5-4	CASRGQGAGEQYF	TGTGCCAGCCGGGGACAGGGGGCGGGCGAGCAGTACTTC
TRBJ2-1	TRBD2	-	TRBV6-2/TRBV6-3	CASSYRGLAGGSYNEQFF	TGTGCCAGCAGTTACCGAGGACTAGCGGGAGGCTCCTACAATGAGCAGTTCTTC
TRBJ2-1	TRBD1	-	TRBV15	CATSRIRTGVAEQFF	TGTGCCACCAGCAGAATCAGGACAGGGGTTGCTGAGCAGTTCTTC
TRBJ2-2	TRBD1	few	TRBV7-8	CASSSGTGGTGELFF	TGTGCCAGCAGCTCCGGGACAGGGGGCACCGGGGAGCTGTTTTTT
TRBJ1-5	-	few	TRBV4-1	CASSQARGGQPQHF	TGCGCCAGCAGCCAAGCGAGAGGGGGTCAGCCCCAGCATTTT
TRBJ1-5	TRBD1	-	TRBV7-8	CASSLARGQGEGGNQPQHF	TGTGCCAGCAGCTTAGCGCGGGGACAGGGAGAAGGCGGCAATCAGCCCCAGCATTTT
TRBJ1-3	-	-	TRBV19	CASSTPGIGNTIYF	TGTGCCAGTAGTACACCCGGGATCGGAAACACCATATATTTT
TRBJ1-2	-	once	TRBV7-2	CASSYPYPDYGYTF	TGTGCCAGCAGCTACCCCTACCCCGACTATGGCTACACCTTC
TRBJ2-1	TRBD2	-	TRBV7-9	CASSKAGLAGEYGYNEQFF	TGTGCCAGCAGTAAGGCAGGACTAGCGGGAGAGTACGGCTACAATGAGCAGTTCTTC
TRBJ2-7	TRBD1	-	TRBV5-4	CASRPRDRGSEQYF	TGTGCCAGCAGGCCCCGGGACAGGGGGAGCGAGCAGTACTTC
TRBJ1-2	-	-	TRBV11-2	CASSPIPSGSSGYTF	TGTGCCAGCAGCCCCATCCCGTCCGGGAGTAGTGGCTACACCTTC
TRBJ2-7	-	-	TRBV5-1	CASSYGGFGGEQYF	TGCGCCAGCAGCTACGGGGGATTTGGTGGCGAGCAGTACTTC
TRBJ1-4	-	-	TRBV2	CASSRVTNEKLFF	TGTGCCAGCAGTCGGGTAACTAATGAAAAACTGTTTTTT
TRBJ1-6	-	once	TRBV3-1/TRBV3-2	CASSQHWLGSGNSPLHF	TGTGCCAGCAGCCAACATTGGCTGGGATCAGGGAATTCACCCCTCCACTTT
TRBJ1-1	TRBD1	-	TRBV2	CASIPDRATEAFF	TGTGCCAGCATCCCCGACAGGGCGACTGAAGCTTTCTTT
TRBJ1-1	-	-	TRBV5-1	CASSLVRGEAEAFF	TGCGCCAGCAGCTTGGTCAGGGGAGAGGCTGAAGCTTTCTTT
TRBJ2-7	TRBD2	-	TRBV18	CASSPSLATEQYF	TGTGCCAGCTCACCATCACTAGCGACCGAGCAGTACTTC
TRBJ2-6	TRBD2	-	TRBV28	CASRASGSSGANVLTF	TGTGCCAGCAGGGCTAGCGGTAGCTCTGGGGCCAACGTCCTGACTTTC
TRBJ1-1	TRBD1	-	TRBV7-6	CASSAGTGGYTEAFF	TGTGCCAGCAGCGCCGGGACAGGGGGTTACACTGAAGCTTTCTTT
TRBJ1-1	-	-	TRBV6-5	CASSLRNGGTEAFF	TGTGCCAGCAGTTTAAGGAATGGCGGCACTGAAGCTTTCTTT
TRBJ1-4	-	-	TRBV2	CASKVRTATNEKLFF	TGTGCCAGCAAGGTTCGCACAGCAACTAATGAAAAACTGTTTTTT
TRBJ2-1	-	-	TRBV7-9	CASSPGVVDEQFF	TGTGCCAGCAGCCCCGGGGTCGTAGATGAGCAGTTCTTC
TRBJ2-2	-	-	TRBV12-3/TRBV12-4	CASGRNTGELFF	TGTGCCAGCGGGAGAAACACCGGGGAGCTGTTTTTT
TRBJ1-1	-	-	TRBV11-2	CASSSTKGVLSEAFF	TGTGCCAGCAGCTCCACAAAGGGGGTGTTATCTGAAGCTTTCTTT
TRBJ2-1	TRBD1	-	TRBV29-1	CSGLGQGYNEQFF	TGCAGCGGGTTGGGACAGGGCTACAATGAGCAGTTCTTC
TRBJ1-5	TRBD1	-	TRBV28	CASRQGQGNQPQHF	TGTGCCAGCAGACAGGGACAGGGGAATCAGCCCCAGCATTTT
TRBJ2-2	TRBD1	few	TRBV28	CASSQGAGTGELFF	TGTGCCAGCAGCCAGGGGGCCGGCACCGGGGAGCTGTTTTTT
TRBJ1-2	TRBD1	-	TRBV5-6	CASSIDRDRPLIYGYTF	TGTGCCAGCAGCATTGACAGGGACCGACCCCTTATCTATGGCTACACCTTC
TRBJ1-5	-	-	TRBV19	CASSIDQRGMGGKPQHF	TGTGCCAGTAGTATCGATCAGCGCGGAATGGGGGGGAAGCCCCAGCATTTT
TRBJ2-7	TRBD1	once	TRBV2	CASTRQGYEQYF	TGTGCCAGCACCCGACAGGGCTACGAGCAGTACTTC
TRBJ1-4	TRBD1	few	TRBV27	CASKTTGVYEKLFF	TGTGCCAGCAAAACAACAGGGGTGTACGAAAAACTGTTTTTT
TRBJ1-2	-	-	TRBV28	CASRQLRSYTF	TGTGCCAGTCGACAGTTAAGGAGCTACACCTTC
TRBJ1-3	-	-	TRBV18	CASSSDFLSGNTIYF	TGTGCCAGCTCTTCAGACTTCCTCTCTGGAAACACCATATATTTT
TRBJ1-1	-	-	TRBV3-1/TRBV3-2	CASSRLGKGSTEAFF	TGTGCCAGCAGCCGCCTGGGGAAAGGGAGCACTGAAGCTTTCTTT
TRBJ2-1	-	-	TRBV21-1	CASSKLVGGNYNEQFF	TGTGCCAGCAGCAAATTAGTCGGCGGCAACTACAATGAGCAGTTCTTC
TRBJ1-1	-	-	TRBV2	CASADGLHTEAFF	TGTGCCAGCGCCGATGGGCTCCACACTGAAGCTTTCTTT
TRBJ1-5	-	once	TRBV10-2	CASSDPRRDYQPQHF	TGCGCCAGCAGTGACCCGCGCAGGGATTATCAGCCCCAGCATTTT
TRBJ1-2	TRBD1	-	TRBV7-2	CASSLLRQGWGYTF	TGTGCCAGCAGCTTACTTCGACAGGGCTGGGGCTACACCTTC
TRBJ1-6	-	-	TRBV6-5	CASTRSGVSGSPLHF	TGTGCCAGCACTCGGTCAGGGGTTTCTGGTTCACCCCTCCACTTT
TRBJ1-2	TRBD1	-	TRBV4-1	CASSQAIGTAVYGYTF	TGCGCCAGCAGCCAAGCTATCGGGACAGCGGTCTATGGCTACACCTTC
TRBJ2-2	-	-	TRBV2	CASSLSSATGELFF	TGTGCCAGCAGCCTATCATCCGCGACCGGGGAGCTGTTTTTT